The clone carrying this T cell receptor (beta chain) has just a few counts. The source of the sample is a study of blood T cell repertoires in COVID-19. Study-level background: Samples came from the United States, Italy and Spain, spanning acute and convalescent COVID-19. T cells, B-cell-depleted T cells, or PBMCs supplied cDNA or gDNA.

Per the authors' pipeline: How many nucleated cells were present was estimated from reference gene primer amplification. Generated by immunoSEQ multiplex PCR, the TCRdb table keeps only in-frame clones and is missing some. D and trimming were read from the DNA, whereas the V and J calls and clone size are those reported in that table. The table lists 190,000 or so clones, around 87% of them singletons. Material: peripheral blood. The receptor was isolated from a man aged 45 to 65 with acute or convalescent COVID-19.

CDR3 bases: TGTGCCAGCTCACCAGGGCAGGTTGGTGATGGCTACACCTTC. As protein: CASSPGQVGDGYTF. The chain employs TRBV18 and TRBJ1-2; D is unresolved. The CDR3 runs to 14 residues. Trimming pared 2 bases from V and 6 bases from J, leaving 13 bases between. CDR1 is KGHSH and CDR2 is LQKENI in the germline V gene.